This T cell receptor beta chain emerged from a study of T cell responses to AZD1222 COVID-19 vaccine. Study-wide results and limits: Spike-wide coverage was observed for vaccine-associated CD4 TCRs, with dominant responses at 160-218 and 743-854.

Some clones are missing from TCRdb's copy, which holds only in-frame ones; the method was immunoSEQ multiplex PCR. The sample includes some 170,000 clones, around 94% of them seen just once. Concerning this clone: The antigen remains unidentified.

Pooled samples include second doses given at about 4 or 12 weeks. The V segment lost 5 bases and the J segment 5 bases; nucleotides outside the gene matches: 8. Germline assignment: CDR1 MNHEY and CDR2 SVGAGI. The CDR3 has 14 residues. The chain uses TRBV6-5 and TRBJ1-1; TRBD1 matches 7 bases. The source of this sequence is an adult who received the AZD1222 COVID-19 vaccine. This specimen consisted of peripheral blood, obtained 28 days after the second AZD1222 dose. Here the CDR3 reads CASSILARGTEAFF. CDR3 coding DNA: TGTGCCAGCAGTATCCTGGCCAGGGGGACTGAAGCTTTCTTT.